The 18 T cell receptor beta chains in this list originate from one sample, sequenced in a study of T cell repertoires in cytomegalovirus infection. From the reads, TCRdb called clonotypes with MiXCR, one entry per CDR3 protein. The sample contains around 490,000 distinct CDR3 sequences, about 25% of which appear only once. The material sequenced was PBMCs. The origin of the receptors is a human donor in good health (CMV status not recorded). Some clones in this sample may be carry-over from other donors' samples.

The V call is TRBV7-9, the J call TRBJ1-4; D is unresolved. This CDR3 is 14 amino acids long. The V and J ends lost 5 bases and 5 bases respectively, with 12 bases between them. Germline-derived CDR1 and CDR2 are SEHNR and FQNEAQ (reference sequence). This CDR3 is CASSLFDGNEKLFF. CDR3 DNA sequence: TGTGCCAGCAGCCTGTTCGACGGGAATGAAAAACTGTTTTTT.

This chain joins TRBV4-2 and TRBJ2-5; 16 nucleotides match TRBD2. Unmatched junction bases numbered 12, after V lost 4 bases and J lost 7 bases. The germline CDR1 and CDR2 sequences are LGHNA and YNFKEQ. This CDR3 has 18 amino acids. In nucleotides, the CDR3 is TGTGCCAGCAGCCCGGGACTAGCGGGAGGGCCGGGGGAGTCGACCCAGTACTTC. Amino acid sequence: CASSPGLAGGPGESTQYF.

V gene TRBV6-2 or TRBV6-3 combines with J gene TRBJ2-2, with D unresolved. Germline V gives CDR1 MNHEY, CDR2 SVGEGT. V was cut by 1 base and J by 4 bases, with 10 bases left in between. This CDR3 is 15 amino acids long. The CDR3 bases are TGTGCCAGCAGTTACTTCGGGTCGAGCACCGGGGAGCTGTTTTTT. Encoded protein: CASSYFGSSTGELFF.

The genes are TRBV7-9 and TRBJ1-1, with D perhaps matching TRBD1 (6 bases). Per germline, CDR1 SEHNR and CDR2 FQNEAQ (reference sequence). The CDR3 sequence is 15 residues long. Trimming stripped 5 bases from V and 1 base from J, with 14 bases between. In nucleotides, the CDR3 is TGTGCCAGCAGCCCGCGAGGACAGCCGAACACTGAAGCTTTCTTT. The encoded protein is CASSPRGQPNTEAFF.

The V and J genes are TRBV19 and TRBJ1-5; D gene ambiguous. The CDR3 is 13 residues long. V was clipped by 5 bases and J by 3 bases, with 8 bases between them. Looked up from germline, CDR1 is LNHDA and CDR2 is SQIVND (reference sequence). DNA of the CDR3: TGTGCCAGTAGTGGGTCAGACAATCAGCCCCAGCATTTT. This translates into CASSGSDNQPQHF.

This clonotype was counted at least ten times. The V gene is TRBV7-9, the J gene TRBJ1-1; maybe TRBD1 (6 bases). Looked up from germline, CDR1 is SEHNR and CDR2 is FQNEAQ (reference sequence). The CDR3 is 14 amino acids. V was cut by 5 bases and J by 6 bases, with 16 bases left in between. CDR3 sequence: CASSRGRRGAEAFF. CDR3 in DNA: TGTGCCAGCAGCCGGGGGCGCAGGGGTGCTGAAGCTTTCTTT.

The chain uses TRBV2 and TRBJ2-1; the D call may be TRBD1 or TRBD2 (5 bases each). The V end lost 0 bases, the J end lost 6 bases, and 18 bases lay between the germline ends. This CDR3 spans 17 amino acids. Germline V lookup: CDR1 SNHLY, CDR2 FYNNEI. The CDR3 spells CASSEARTGPRGNEQFF. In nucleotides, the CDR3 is TGTGCCAGCAGTGAAGCGCGTACGGGACCGCGAGGCAATGAGCAGTTCTTC.

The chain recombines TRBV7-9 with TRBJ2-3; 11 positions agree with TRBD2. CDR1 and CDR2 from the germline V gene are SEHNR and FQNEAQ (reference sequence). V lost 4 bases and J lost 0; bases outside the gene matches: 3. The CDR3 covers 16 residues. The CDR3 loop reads CASSSPSGRSTDTQYF. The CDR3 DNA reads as TGTGCCAGCAGCTCTCCTAGCGGGAGGAGCACAGATACGCAGTATTTT. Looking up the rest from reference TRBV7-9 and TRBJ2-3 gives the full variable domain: DTGVSQNPRHKITKRGQNVTFRCDPISEHNRLYWYRQTLGQGPEFLTYFQNEAQLEKSRLLSDRFSAERPKGSFSTLEIQRTEQGDSAMYLCASSSPSGRSTDTQYFGPGTRLTVL.

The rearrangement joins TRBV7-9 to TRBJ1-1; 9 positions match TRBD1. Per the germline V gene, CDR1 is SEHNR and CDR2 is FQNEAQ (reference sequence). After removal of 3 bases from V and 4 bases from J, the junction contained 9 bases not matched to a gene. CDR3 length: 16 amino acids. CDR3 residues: CASSLGTGRGGTEAFF. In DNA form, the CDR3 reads TGTGCCAGCAGCTTGGGGACAGGGAGAGGAGGCACTGAAGCTTTCTTT.

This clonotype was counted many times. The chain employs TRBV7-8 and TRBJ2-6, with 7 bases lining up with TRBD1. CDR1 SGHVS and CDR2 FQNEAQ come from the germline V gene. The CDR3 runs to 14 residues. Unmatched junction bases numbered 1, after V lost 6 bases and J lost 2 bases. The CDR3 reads CASRGGAGANVLTF. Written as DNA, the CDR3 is TGTGCCAGCAGAGGGGGCGCTGGGGCCAACGTCCTGACTTTC.

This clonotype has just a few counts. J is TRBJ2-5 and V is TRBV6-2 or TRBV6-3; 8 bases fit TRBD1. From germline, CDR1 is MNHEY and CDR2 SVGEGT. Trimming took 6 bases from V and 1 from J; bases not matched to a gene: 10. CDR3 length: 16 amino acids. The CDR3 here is CASRTRDRRPQETQYF. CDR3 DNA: TGTGCCAGCAGGACAAGGGACAGGAGACCCCAAGAGACCCAGTACTTC.

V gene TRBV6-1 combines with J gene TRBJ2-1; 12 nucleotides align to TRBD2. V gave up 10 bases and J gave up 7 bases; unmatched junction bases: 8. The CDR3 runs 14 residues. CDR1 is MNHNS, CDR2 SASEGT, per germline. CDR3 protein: CATELAGGPNEQFF. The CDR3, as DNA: TGTGCCACCGAGCTAGCGGGAGGGCCTAATGAGCAGTTCTTC.

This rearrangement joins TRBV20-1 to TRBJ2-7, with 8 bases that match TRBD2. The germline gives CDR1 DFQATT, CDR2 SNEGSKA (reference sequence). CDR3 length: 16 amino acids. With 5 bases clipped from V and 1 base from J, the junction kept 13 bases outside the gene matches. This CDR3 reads CSASRGGGTKSYEQYF. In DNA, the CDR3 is TGCAGTGCTTCTCGGGGGGGCGGGACAAAGTCCTACGAGCAGTACTTC.

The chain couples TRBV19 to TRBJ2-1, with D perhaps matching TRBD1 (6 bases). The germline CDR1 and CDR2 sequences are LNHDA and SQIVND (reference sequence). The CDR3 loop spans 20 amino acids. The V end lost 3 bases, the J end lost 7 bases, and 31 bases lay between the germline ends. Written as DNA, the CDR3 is TGTGCCAGTAGTATGGCTCTTTTCCAGGGGAGTACTCCCGGAATTAATGAGCAGTTCTTC. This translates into CASSMALFQGSTPGINEQFF.

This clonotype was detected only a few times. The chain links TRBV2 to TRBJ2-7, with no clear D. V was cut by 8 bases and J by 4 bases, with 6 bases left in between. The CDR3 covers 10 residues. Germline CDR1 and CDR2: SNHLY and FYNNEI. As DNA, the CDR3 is TGTGCCAGCGGATTTTACGAGCAGTACGTC. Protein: CASGFYEQYV.

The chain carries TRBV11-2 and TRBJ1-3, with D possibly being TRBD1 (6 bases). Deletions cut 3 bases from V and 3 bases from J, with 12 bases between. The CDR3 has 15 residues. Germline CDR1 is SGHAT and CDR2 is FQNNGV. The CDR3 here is CASSFFQGLGNTIYF. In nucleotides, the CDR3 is TGTGCCAGCAGCTTTTTCCAGGGGCTTGGAAACACCATATATTTT.

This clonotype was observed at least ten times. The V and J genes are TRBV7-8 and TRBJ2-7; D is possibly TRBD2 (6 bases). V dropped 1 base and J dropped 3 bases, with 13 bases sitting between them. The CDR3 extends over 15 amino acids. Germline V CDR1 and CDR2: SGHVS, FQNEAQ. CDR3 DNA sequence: TGTGCCAGCAGCTTAGGCGGGACTGGGCTCTACGAGCAGTACTTC. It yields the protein CASSLGGTGLYEQYF. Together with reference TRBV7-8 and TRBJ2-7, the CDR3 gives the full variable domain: GAGVSQSPRYKVAKRGQDVALRCDPISGHVSLFWYQQALGQGPEFLTYFQNEAQLDKSGLPSDRFFAERPEGSVSTLKIQRTQQEDSAVYLCASSLGGTGLYEQYFGPGTRLTVT.

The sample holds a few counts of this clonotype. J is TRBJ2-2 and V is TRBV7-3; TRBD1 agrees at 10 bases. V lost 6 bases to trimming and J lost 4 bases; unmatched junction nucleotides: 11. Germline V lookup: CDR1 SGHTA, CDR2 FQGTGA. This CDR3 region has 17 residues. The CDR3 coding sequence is TGTGCCAGCAGGGCGACAGGGGGCACCCTTGGCACCGGGGAGCTGTTTTTT. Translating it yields CASRATGGTLGTGELFF.